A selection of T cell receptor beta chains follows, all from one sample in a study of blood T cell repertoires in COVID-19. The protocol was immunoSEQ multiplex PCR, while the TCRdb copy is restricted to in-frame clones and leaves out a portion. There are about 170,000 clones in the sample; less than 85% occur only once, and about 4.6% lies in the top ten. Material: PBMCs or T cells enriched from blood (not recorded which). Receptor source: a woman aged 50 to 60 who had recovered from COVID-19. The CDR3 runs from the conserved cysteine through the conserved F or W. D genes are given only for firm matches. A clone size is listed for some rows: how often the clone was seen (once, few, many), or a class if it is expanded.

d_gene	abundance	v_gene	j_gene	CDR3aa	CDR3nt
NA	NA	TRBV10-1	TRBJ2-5	CASSEETQYF	TGCGCCAGCTCTGAGGAGACCCAGTACTTC
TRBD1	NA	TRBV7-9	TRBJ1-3	CASSSAGTGGSTGNTIYF	TGTGCCAGCAGCTCAGCCGGGACAGGTGGGAGCACTGGAAACACCATATATTTT
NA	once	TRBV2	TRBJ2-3	CASSERWGGQGDTQYF	TGTGCCAGCAGTGAAAGATGGGGGGGGCAGGGAGATACGCAGTATTTT
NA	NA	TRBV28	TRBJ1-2	CASSLADRRYGYTF	TGTGCCAGCAGTTTAGCGGACAGAAGATATGGCTACACCTTC
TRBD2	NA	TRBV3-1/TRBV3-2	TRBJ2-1	CASSQDFAGTSGNYNEQFF	TGTGCCAGCAGCCAAGATTTCGCCGGGACTAGCGGGAACTACAATGAGCAGTTCTTC
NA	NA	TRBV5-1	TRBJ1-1	CASSLVAVNTEAFF	TGCGCCAGCAGCTTGGTGGCGGTGAACACTGAAGCTTTCTTT
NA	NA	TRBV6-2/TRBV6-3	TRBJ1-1	CASSYLGGVGTEAFF	TGTGCCAGCAGTTACCTGGGAGGGGTAGGGACTGAAGCTTTCTTT
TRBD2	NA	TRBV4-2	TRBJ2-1	CASSQDRETSGSAGNEQFF	TGTGCCAGCAGCCAAGATAGGGAGACTAGCGGCTCCGCCGGCAATGAGCAGTTCTTC
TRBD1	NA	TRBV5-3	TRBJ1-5	CARNGNRGTQPQHF	TGTGCCAGAAATGGTAACAGGGGAACTCAGCCCCAGCATTTT
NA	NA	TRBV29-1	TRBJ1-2	CSVEVGVGYTF	TGCAGCGTTGAAGTAGGGGTAGGCTACACCTTC
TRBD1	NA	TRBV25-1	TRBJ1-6	CASSRTGDNSPLHF	TGTGCCAGCAGTAGGACAGGGGATAATTCACCCCTCCACTTT
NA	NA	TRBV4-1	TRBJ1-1	CASSQKGKGFQGPLMNTEAFF	TGCGCCAGCAGCCAAAAGGGAAAGGGATTCCAGGGTCCCCTCATGAACACTGAAGCTTTCTTT
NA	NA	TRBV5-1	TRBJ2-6	CASSLRGSGANVLTF	TGCGCCAGCAGCTTGCGGGGCTCTGGGGCCAACGTCCTGACTTTC
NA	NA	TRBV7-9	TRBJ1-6	CASSPRVNSYNSPLHF	TGTGCCAGCAGCCCCCGGGTAAACTCCTATAATTCACCCCTCCACTTT
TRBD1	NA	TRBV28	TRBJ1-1	CASSPTGVYRAFF	TGTGCCAGCAGTCCAACAGGGGTATACCGAGCTTTCTTT
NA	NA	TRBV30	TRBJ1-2	CAWSKSGYTNYGYTF	TGTGCCTGGAGCAAATCAGGGTATACTAACTATGGCTACACCTTC
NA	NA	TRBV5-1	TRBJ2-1	CASTIGDKNEQFF	TGCGCCAGCACCATCGGAGATAAAAATGAGCAGTTCTTC
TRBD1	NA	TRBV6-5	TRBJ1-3	CASSYWGQGAGNTIYF	TGTGCCAGCAGTTACTGGGGACAGGGGGCTGGAAACACCATATATTTT
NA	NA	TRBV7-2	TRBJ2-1	CASSLGGPMDEQFF	TGTGCCAGCAGCTTGGGGGGGCCAATGGATGAGCAGTTCTTC
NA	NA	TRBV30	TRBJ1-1	CAWSSEAAEAFF	TGTGCCTGGAGTTCCGAGGCGGCTGAAGCTTTCTTT
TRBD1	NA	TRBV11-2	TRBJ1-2	CASSSGQGRYGYTF	TGTGCCAGCAGCTCCGGACAGGGCCGATATGGCTACACCTTC
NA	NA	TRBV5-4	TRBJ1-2	CASSLGSTAVNYGYTF	TGTGCCAGCAGCTTGGGGTCGACAGCCGTGAACTATGGCTACACCTTC
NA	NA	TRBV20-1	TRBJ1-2	CSASPGQSGYGYTF	TGCAGTGCTAGTCCCGGACAGAGCGGCTATGGCTACACCTTC
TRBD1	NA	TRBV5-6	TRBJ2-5	CASSLGDRGETQYF	TGTGCCAGCAGCTTGGGGGACAGGGGAGAGACCCAGTACTTC
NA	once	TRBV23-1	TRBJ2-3	CASSLTLGPRNHTDTQYF	TGCGCCAGCAGTCTAACGCTGGGGCCGCGGAACCACACAGATACGCAGTATTTT
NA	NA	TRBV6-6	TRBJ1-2	CASSYGGRGYTF	TGTGCCAGCAGTTACGGGGGGAGGGGCTACACCTTC
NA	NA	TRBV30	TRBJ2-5	CAWSRQVPETQYF	TGTGCCTGGAGTAGACAGGTTCCGGAGACCCAGTACTTC
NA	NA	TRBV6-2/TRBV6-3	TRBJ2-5	CASSYGGDETQYF	TGTGCCAGCAGTTACGGCGGGGACGAGACCCAGTACTTC
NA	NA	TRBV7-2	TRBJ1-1	CASSVGQLNTEAFF	TGTGCCAGCAGCGTAGGACAGTTGAACACTGAAGCTTTCTTT
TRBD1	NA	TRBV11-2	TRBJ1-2	CASSSQQGAVYGYTF	TGTGCCAGCAGCTCCCAACAGGGGGCCGTCTATGGCTACACCTTC
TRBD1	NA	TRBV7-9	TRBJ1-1	CASSRQGVNTEAFF	TGTGCCAGCAGCCGACAGGGGGTGAACACTGAAGCTTTCTTT
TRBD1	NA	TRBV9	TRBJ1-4	CASSPQGANEKLFF	TGTGCCAGCAGCCCACAGGGGGCGAATGAAAAACTGTTTTTT
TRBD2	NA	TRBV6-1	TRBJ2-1	CASSGGLAGAYNEQFF	TGTGCCAGCAGTGGGGGACTAGCGGGGGCCTACAATGAGCAGTTCTTC
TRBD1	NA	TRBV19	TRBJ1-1	CASSIRGTGRMNTEAFF	TGTGCCAGTAGTATTAGGGGGACAGGGAGGATGAACACTGAAGCTTTCTTT
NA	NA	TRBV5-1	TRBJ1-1	CASSVTGQLTEAFF	TGCGCCAGCAGCGTAACAGGGCAGCTCACTGAAGCTTTCTTT
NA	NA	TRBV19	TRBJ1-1	CASSSVGTPMNTEAFF	TGTGCCAGTAGTTCAGTGGGGACACCTATGAACACTGAAGCTTTCTTT
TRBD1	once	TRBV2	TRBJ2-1	CASSAGTVHEQFF	TGTGCCAGCAGTGCAGGGACAGTCCATGAGCAGTTCTTC
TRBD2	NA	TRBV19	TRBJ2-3	CASISGRGLDTQYF	TGTGCCAGTATCAGCGGGCGGGGGTTAGATACGCAGTATTTT
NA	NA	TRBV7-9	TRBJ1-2	CASQTGKGYTF	TGTGCCAGCCAAACAGGGAAGGGCTACACCTTC
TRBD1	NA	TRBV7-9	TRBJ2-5	CASSLVLLRDREGETQYF	TGTGCCAGCAGCTTAGTCCTATTGAGGGACAGGGAGGGAGAGACCCAGTACTTC
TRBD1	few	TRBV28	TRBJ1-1	CASSTGTGGIEAFF	TGTGCCAGCTCCACCGGGACAGGGGGTATTGAAGCTTTCTTT
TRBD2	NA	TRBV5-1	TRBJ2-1	CASSPSGLATEQFF	TGCGCCAGCAGCCCGTCGGGACTAGCGACAGAGCAGTTCTTC
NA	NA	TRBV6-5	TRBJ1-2	CASSYPGQREGYTF	TGTGCCAGCAGTTACCCCGGACAGAGAGAGGGCTACACCTTC
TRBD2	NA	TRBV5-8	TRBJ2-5	CASRTGTSGKETQYF	TGTGCCAGCAGAACCGGGACTAGCGGGAAAGAGACCCAGTACTTC